This T cell receptor (beta chain) was found in a study of blood T cell repertoires in COVID-19. Study details: Sites across the United States, Italy and Spain contributed samples from acute and convalescent COVID-19. Sources were T cells, B-cell-depleted T cells, or PBMCs; the material itself was cDNA or gDNA.

This table comes from immunoSEQ multiplex PCR, and its TCRdb copy is limited to in-frame clones, with some not included. Here the sample spans a few hundred thousand clones, 75% to 95% being singletons. The germline V gene has CDR1 SEHNR and CDR2 FQNEAQ (reference sequence). The CDR3 covers 12 residues. V was shortened by 3 bases and J by 4 bases, with 6 bases between the two germline ends. This TCR was recovered from a woman aged 30 to 39 with COVID-19, enrolled during active disease. The chain employs TRBV7-9 and TRBJ1-1; D not certain. The sequenced sample consisted of peripheral blood. CDR3 sequence reads: CASSFRSTEAFF. The CDR3 DNA is TGTGCCAGCAGCTTCCGGAGCACTGAAGCTTTCTTT.